This is a list of T cell receptor beta chains from one sample in a study of blood T cell repertoires in COVID-19. The assay was immunoSEQ multiplex PCR, and TCRdb's table has in-frame clones only and misses some. This sample yields 200,000 to 250,000 clones, of which 88% are seen a single time; approximately 1.8% belongs to the top ten. Sequencing was performed on peripheral blood. These receptors all stem from a man between 65 and 79 years old with acute or convalescent COVID-19. Both conserved end residues are part of each CDR3. D genes are given only for firm matches. Not every row has a clone size; where given, it reads once, few, many or a size class.

clone_size: .; j_call: TRBJ1-5; cdr3_length: 16; d_call: .; v_call: TRBV5-1; cdr3_aa: CASSLGVRSSNQPQHF; cdr3_nt: TGCGCCAGCAGCTTGGGAGTGAGGTCTAGCAATCAGCCCCAGCATTTT
clone_size: .; j_call: TRBJ2-5; cdr3_length: 13; d_call: .; v_call: TRBV5-5; cdr3_aa: CASSLGGQETQYF; cdr3_nt: TGTGCCAGCAGCTTGGGCGGGCAAGAGACCCAGTACTTC
clone_size: .; j_call: TRBJ2-3; cdr3_length: 16; d_call: TRBD2; v_call: TRBV13; cdr3_aa: CASSGRLAGGADTQYF; cdr3_nt: TGTGCCAGCAGCGGAAGACTAGCGGGAGGGGCAGATACGCAGTATTTT
clone_size: .; j_call: TRBJ2-5; cdr3_length: 18; d_call: TRBD2; v_call: TRBV18; cdr3_aa: CASSPPNLAGGSLETQYF; cdr3_nt: TGTGCCAGCTCACCACCTAATCTAGCGGGAGGGTCGTTGGAGACCCAGTACTTC
clone_size: .; j_call: TRBJ2-3; cdr3_length: 15; d_call: .; v_call: TRBV5-1; cdr3_aa: CASRFGESVTDTQYF; cdr3_nt: TGCGCCAGCAGGTTTGGTGAGAGCGTGACAGATACGCAGTATTTT
clone_size: .; j_call: TRBJ2-3; cdr3_length: 16; d_call: TRBD2; v_call: TRBV9; cdr3_aa: CASSQGTSGLTDTQYF; cdr3_nt: TGTGCCAGCAGCCAAGGGACTAGCGGGCTCACAGATACGCAGTATTTT
clone_size: once; j_call: TRBJ2-7; cdr3_length: 16; d_call: TRBD2; v_call: TRBV7-3; cdr3_aa: CASSPGLAGASYEQYF; cdr3_nt: TGTGCCAGCAGCCCGGGACTAGCGGGAGCTTCCTACGAGCAGTACTTC
clone_size: few; j_call: TRBJ2-7; cdr3_length: 15; d_call: .; v_call: TRBV7-9; cdr3_aa: CASSSAGDLSYEQYF; cdr3_nt: TGTGCCAGCAGCTCCGCAGGGGACCTCTCCTACGAGCAGTACTTC
clone_size: .; j_call: TRBJ2-3; cdr3_length: 16; d_call: .; v_call: TRBV28; cdr3_aa: CASSDNTGSGTDTQYF; cdr3_nt: TGTGCCAGCAGTGACAATACAGGATCTGGCACAGATACGCAGTATTTT
clone_size: .; j_call: TRBJ2-1; cdr3_length: 14; d_call: .; v_call: TRBV7-9; cdr3_aa: CASSWTDFANEQFF; cdr3_nt: TGTGCCAGCAGCTGGACTGATTTCGCCAATGAGCAGTTCTTC
clone_size: .; j_call: TRBJ2-7; cdr3_length: 15; d_call: TRBD2; v_call: TRBV2; cdr3_aa: CASSRTSGGVYEQYF; cdr3_nt: TGTGCCAGCAGTCGGACTAGCGGAGGGGTCTACGAGCAGTACTTC
clone_size: .; j_call: TRBJ1-5; cdr3_length: 13; d_call: .; v_call: TRBV6-5; cdr3_aa: CASGSGRNQPQHF; cdr3_nt: TGTGCCAGCGGAAGCGGACGGAATCAGCCCCAGCATTTT
clone_size: .; j_call: TRBJ2-5; cdr3_length: 14; d_call: TRBD1; v_call: TRBV19; cdr3_aa: CASQGQGAGETQYF; cdr3_nt: TGTGCCAGTCAGGGACAGGGGGCCGGGGAGACCCAGTACTTC
clone_size: few; j_call: TRBJ1-5; cdr3_length: 13; d_call: .; v_call: TRBV28; cdr3_aa: CASSIDGYQPQHF; cdr3_nt: TGTGCCAGCAGTATCGACGGGTATCAGCCCCAGCATTTT
clone_size: .; j_call: TRBJ2-7; cdr3_length: 13; d_call: TRBD1; v_call: TRBV6-5; cdr3_aa: CASSRQGAREQYF; cdr3_nt: TGTGCCAGCAGCCGACAGGGGGCGAGGGAGCAGTACTTC
clone_size: once; j_call: TRBJ1-3; cdr3_length: 14; d_call: TRBD1; v_call: TRBV28; cdr3_aa: CASSPGQAGNTIYF; cdr3_nt: TGTGCCAGCAGTCCGGGACAGGCTGGAAACACCATATATTTT
clone_size: .; j_call: TRBJ2-5; cdr3_length: 16; d_call: .; v_call: TRBV9; cdr3_aa: CASSVAEGRGGETQYF; cdr3_nt: TGTGCCAGCAGCGTAGCGGAGGGGCGCGGAGGAGAGACCCAGTACTTC
clone_size: .; j_call: TRBJ1-3; cdr3_length: 15; d_call: TRBD1; v_call: TRBV4-1; cdr3_aa: CASSRQQGEGNTIYF; cdr3_nt: TGCGCCAGCAGCCGTCAACAGGGGGAAGGAAACACCATATATTTT
clone_size: .; j_call: TRBJ1-2; cdr3_length: 15; d_call: .; v_call: TRBV28; cdr3_aa: CASSSPPRGNYGYTF; cdr3_nt: TGTGCCAGCAGTTCCCCGCCACGGGGGAACTATGGCTACACCTTC
clone_size: .; j_call: TRBJ2-3; cdr3_length: 16; d_call: TRBD2; v_call: TRBV27; cdr3_aa: CASSYTLAGGRDTQYF; cdr3_nt: TGTGCCAGCAGCTACACTCTAGCGGGAGGGAGGGATACGCAGTATTTT
clone_size: .; j_call: TRBJ1-4; cdr3_length: 11; d_call: .; v_call: TRBV30; cdr3_aa: CAWGLGEKLFF; cdr3_nt: TGTGCCTGGGGGCTAGGTGAAAAACTGTTTTTT
clone_size: .; j_call: TRBJ2-1; cdr3_length: 16; d_call: .; v_call: TRBV4-2; cdr3_aa: CASSQDALAKYNEQFF; cdr3_nt: TGTGCCAGCAGCCAAGATGCCCTAGCGAAGTACAATGAGCAGTTCTTC
clone_size: .; j_call: TRBJ1-1; cdr3_length: 15; d_call: TRBD1; v_call: TRBV13; cdr3_aa: CASSSNRGGNTEAFF; cdr3_nt: TGTGCCAGCAGCTCAAACAGGGGGGGAAACACTGAAGCTTTCTTT
clone_size: .; j_call: TRBJ1-1; cdr3_length: 13; d_call: .; v_call: TRBV15; cdr3_aa: CATSQDRNTEAFF; cdr3_nt: TGTGCCACCAGCCAAGACAGAAACACTGAAGCTTTCTTT
clone_size: .; j_call: TRBJ2-5; cdr3_length: 18; d_call: TRBD2; v_call: TRBV4-1; cdr3_aa: CASSQGTSGRRGQETQYF; cdr3_nt: TGCGCCAGCAGCCAAGGGACTAGCGGGAGACGGGGCCAAGAGACCCAGTACTTC
clone_size: .; j_call: TRBJ2-1; cdr3_length: 11; d_call: .; v_call: TRBV29-1; cdr3_aa: CSVELKNEQFF; cdr3_nt: TGCAGCGTTGAACTAAAAAATGAGCAGTTCTTC
clone_size: .; j_call: TRBJ1-5; cdr3_length: 17; d_call: .; v_call: TRBV4-3; cdr3_aa: CASSQTPSTGDGQPQHF; cdr3_nt: TGCGCCAGCAGCCAAACACCCTCGACAGGAGACGGTCAGCCCCAGCATTTT
clone_size: .; j_call: TRBJ2-2; cdr3_length: 15; d_call: .; v_call: TRBV6-6; cdr3_aa: CASRRRGAGTGELFF; cdr3_nt: TGTGCCAGCCGCCGACGGGGGGCGGGCACCGGGGAGCTGTTTTTT
clone_size: few; j_call: TRBJ1-4; cdr3_length: 14; d_call: .; v_call: TRBV5-1; cdr3_aa: CASSLAATNEKLFF; cdr3_nt: TGCGCCAGCAGCTTGGCCGCAACTAATGAAAAACTGTTTTTT
clone_size: .; j_call: TRBJ1-5; cdr3_length: 12; d_call: .; v_call: TRBV28; cdr3_aa: CASSRAEQPQHF; cdr3_nt: TGTGCCAGCAGCAGAGCGGAACAGCCCCAGCATTTT
clone_size: .; j_call: TRBJ2-7; cdr3_length: 15; d_call: .; v_call: TRBV28; cdr3_aa: CASSLGSDRTYEQYF; cdr3_nt: TGTGCCAGCAGCTTAGGGTCGGACAGAACCTACGAGCAGTACTTC
clone_size: .; j_call: TRBJ2-7; cdr3_length: 13; d_call: .; v_call: TRBV7-9; cdr3_aa: CASSLDPAGEQYF; cdr3_nt: TGTGCCAGCAGCTTAGACCCGGCGGGGGAGCAGTACTTC
clone_size: once; j_call: TRBJ2-5; cdr3_length: 13; d_call: .; v_call: TRBV2; cdr3_aa: CASRRDSGETQYF; cdr3_nt: TGTGCCAGCCGCAGGGACTCCGGGGAGACCCAGTACTTC
clone_size: .; j_call: TRBJ2-6; cdr3_length: 15; d_call: .; v_call: TRBV28; cdr3_aa: CASSLSGSGANVLTF; cdr3_nt: TGTGCCAGCAGTTTATCCGGCTCTGGGGCCAACGTCCTGACTTTC
clone_size: many; j_call: TRBJ2-3; cdr3_length: 16; d_call: TRBD2; v_call: TRBV4-2; cdr3_aa: CASSQALLAGEDTQYF; cdr3_nt: TGTGCCAGCAGCCAAGCGCTACTAGCGGGAGAGGATACGCAGTATTTT
clone_size: once; j_call: TRBJ2-3; cdr3_length: 15; d_call: .; v_call: TRBV7-2; cdr3_aa: CASSLGRIVTDTQYF; cdr3_nt: TGTGCCAGCAGCTTAGGTAGAATTGTGACAGATACGCAGTATTTT
clone_size: .; j_call: TRBJ2-7; cdr3_length: 14; d_call: .; v_call: TRBV19; cdr3_aa: CASSTGTYAYEQYF; cdr3_nt: TGTGCCAGTAGCACGGGGACTTACGCCTACGAGCAGTACTTC
clone_size: .; j_call: TRBJ1-5; cdr3_length: 14; d_call: TRBD1; v_call: TRBV6-5; cdr3_aa: CASRPGTGSQPQHF; cdr3_nt: TGTGCCAGCCGTCCAGGGACAGGGAGTCAGCCCCAGCATTTT
clone_size: .; j_call: TRBJ1-5; cdr3_length: 16; d_call: TRBD1; v_call: TRBV18; cdr3_aa: CASSLQQGATSQPQHF; cdr3_nt: TGTGCCAGCTCACTTCAACAGGGGGCGACTAGTCAGCCCCAGCATTTT
clone_size: .; j_call: TRBJ2-7; cdr3_length: 13; d_call: .; v_call: TRBV6-6; cdr3_aa: CASSRTGDYEQYF; cdr3_nt: TGTGCCAGCAGCCGGACGGGGGACTACGAGCAGTACTTC
clone_size: .; j_call: TRBJ2-1; cdr3_length: 17; d_call: TRBD2; v_call: TRBV28; cdr3_aa: CASTSLAILAGAAKQFF; cdr3_nt: TGTGCCAGCACCAGCCTCGCCATACTAGCGGGAGCCGCGAAGCAGTTCTTC
clone_size: .; j_call: TRBJ2-6; cdr3_length: 17; d_call: .; v_call: TRBV19; cdr3_aa: CASSPPRAFRGANVLTF; cdr3_nt: TGTGCCAGTAGTCCTCCGAGGGCCTTCCGAGGGGCCAACGTCCTGACTTTC
clone_size: few; j_call: TRBJ1-2; cdr3_length: 13; d_call: .; v_call: TRBV6-6; cdr3_aa: CASSTGRSYGYTF; cdr3_nt: TGTGCCAGCAGCACAGGGCGCTCCTATGGCTACACCTTC